The 16 T cell receptor beta chains presented below share a single source sample, sequenced in a study of blood T cells in healthy people across ages (dated by TCRdb to 2013 to 2016). Library preparation used 5' RACE. Sequencing instrument: Illumina HiSeq 2500. A second PCR of about 6 to 12 cycles was run with a J-beta primer mix and a sample-barcoded 5' primer. In-frame beta chains were kept once TCRdb had trimmed the public reads at Q25 with fastp and called clones with MiXCR. Every CDR3 protein is listed once, alongside the most common genes and DNA of its rows. The sample table contains approximately 800,000 distinct CDR3 sequences; only one count was recorded for roughly 64% of them. About 20% of the sample lies in the top ten. What was sequenced was blood. These receptors came from a young man in good health.

In its sample, this clonotype was seen a few times. V and J are TRBV29-1 and TRBJ2-1; tentative D call: TRBD2 (5 bases). Germline-derived CDR1 and CDR2 are SQVTM and ANQGSEA. Trimming removed 7 bases at V and 4 bases at J, with 17 bases between. The CDR3 consists of 14 residues. CDR3 sequence reads: CSGRAAGGYNEQFF. CDR3 nucleotides: TGCAGCGGCCGAGCCGCGGGTGGGTACAATGAGCAGTTCTTC.

The rearrangement joins TRBV9 to TRBJ2-2; no reliable D call. Per the germline V gene, CDR1 is SGDLS and CDR2 is YYNGEE. V lost 0 bases and J 3 bases, leaving 6 bases between the germline ends. This CDR3 is 14 amino acids long. The chain's CDR3 is CASSVEADTGELFF. The CDR3 region has the DNA TGTGCCAGCAGCGTAGAAGCTGACACCGGGGAGCTGTTTTTT.

This chain uses TRBV6-2 or TRBV6-3 with TRBJ1-2; 10 bases agree with TRBD1. This CDR3 is built from 15 residues. CDR1 is MNHEY and CDR2 is SVGEGT in the germline V gene. Unmatched junction bases numbered 7, after V lost 5 bases and J lost 4 bases. CDR3 region: CASSPGTGAFYGYTF. For the CDR3, the DNA is TGTGCCAGCAGTCCCGGGACAGGGGCCTTCTATGGCTACACCTTC.

CDR3 residues: CAISVVAGQGYEQFF. Here the CDR3 DNA reads TGTGCCATCAGTGTAGTTGCGGGACAGGGGTATGAGCAGTTCTTC. The chain combines TRBV10-3 with TRBJ2-1, with 10 bases fitting TRBD1. CDR1 ENHRY and CDR2 SYGVKD come from the germline V gene. The CDR3 is 15 residues long. With V trimmed by 4 bases and J by 8 bases, 8 bases remained unmatched.

This clonotype was counted a few times. The rearrangement uses TRBV27 and TRBJ2-3; TRBD1 aligns across 10 bases. With the DNA end fitting TRBJ2-5 better, the J assignment may be wrong. From germline, CDR1 is MNHEY and CDR2 SMNVEV (reference sequence). The CDR3 contains 14 residues. The CDR3 nucleotides are TGTGCCAGCAGTTTAGGACAGGGGGTTGATACCCAGTACTTC. It codes for CASSLGQGVDTQYF.

This clonotype was counted only a few times. The rearrangement joins TRBV28 to TRBJ1-2; 7 nucleotides agree with TRBD1. CDR1 MDHEN and CDR2 SYDVKM come from the germline V gene. This CDR3 is 16 amino acids long. Trimming at V came to 6 bases and at J to 4 bases, leaving 14 bases not matched to a gene. The CDR3 is CASRGRQGGELYGYTF. The DNA for the CDR3 is TGTGCCAGCAGAGGACGACAGGGCGGGGAGCTCTATGGCTACACCTTC.

V gene TRBV29-1 combines with J gene TRBJ2-4; D call uncertain. The end of the DNA fits TRBJ2-7 better, so the J call may be wrong. From germline, CDR1 is SQVTM and CDR2 ANQGSEA. The CDR3 runs to 14 residues. CDR3 in DNA: TGCAGCGTTAATGCTCAGGTGGCCCCCTACGAGCAGTACTTC. This gives the protein CSVNAQVAPYEQYF.

This clonotype came up a few times. V gene TRBV27 combines with J gene TRBJ2-5, with a weak D call TRBD2 (6 bases). CDR1 is MNHEY and CDR2 is SMNVEV in the germline V gene (reference sequence). V was trimmed by 9 bases and J by 5 bases, leaving 16 bases between them. The CDR3 spans 13 residues. The CDR3 sequence: CASWRAASETQYF. CDR3 nucleotides: TGTGCCAGTTGGAGGGCCGCTTCGGAGACCCAGTACTTC.

This chain uses TRBV18 with TRBJ2-4, with 10 bases matching TRBD2. The germline V gene encodes CDR1 KGHSH and CDR2 LQKENI. Trimming at V came to 3 bases and at J to 7 bases, leaving 6 bases not matched to a gene. This CDR3 comprises 15 residues. The CDR3 sequence is CASSPGLAGENIQYF. The CDR3 nucleotides are TGTGCCAGCTCACCCGGGCTAGCGGGAGAGAACATTCAGTACTTC.

The rearrangement joins TRBV29-1 to TRBJ2-5; 7 bases match TRBD1. CDR3 length: 12 amino acids. CDR1 is SQVTM and CDR2 is ANQGSEA in the germline V gene. V dropped 7 bases and J dropped 11; count of bases not matched to a gene: 13. In nucleotides, the CDR3 is TGCAGCGGCCTTGAGGGGGCAGGGGAGCAGTACTTC. This sequence encodes CSGLEGAGEQYF.

This chain uses TRBV7-8 with TRBJ2-1; D ambiguous. The CDR3 consists of 15 residues. Germline loops: CDR1 SGHVS, CDR2 FQNEAQ. V was shortened by 2 bases and J by 0 bases, with 8 bases between the two germline ends. Written as DNA, the CDR3 is TGTGCCAGCAGCTTAAACCCGAGCTCCTACAATGAGCAGTTCTTC. Amino acid sequence: CASSLNPSSYNEQFF. Filled out from reference TRBV7-8 and TRBJ2-1, the complete variable domain reads GAGVSQSPRYKVAKRGQDVALRCDPISGHVSLFWYQQALGQGPEFLTYFQNEAQLDKSGLPSDRFFAERPEGSVSTLKIQRTQQEDSAVYLCASSLNPSSYNEQFFGPGTRLTVL.

This rearrangement joins TRBV27 to TRBJ2-1, with D perhaps matching TRBD1 or TRBD2 (6 bases each). V lost 5 bases and J 14 bases, leaving 19 bases between the germline ends. This CDR3 comprises 13 residues. Germline CDR1 MNHEY, CDR2 SMNVEV (reference sequence). CDR3 nucleotides: TGTGCCAGCAGTCAGGGGACTCTACCGCGAGAGTTCTTC. It translates to CASSQGTLPREFF.

CDR3 DNA: TGTGCCAGCAGATACCTAGCGGGGGGATACAATGAGCAGTTCTTC. As protein: CASRYLAGGYNEQFF. The genes are TRBV12-3 or TRBV12-4 and TRBJ2-1; TRBD2 matches 11 bases. The CDR3 is made up of 15 amino acids. J lost 4 bases, V lost 6 bases, and 5 bases had no gene match.

This clonotype showed up just a few times. The V call is TRBV4-1, the J call TRBJ1-2, with D unresolved. Germline values: CDR1 MGHRA, CDR2 YSYEKL. The V and J ends lost 4 bases and 3 bases respectively, with 12 bases between them. The CDR3 spans 14 residues. This CDR3 reads CASSRHGEDYGYTF. The CDR3 DNA follows: TGCGCCAGCAGCCGACATGGTGAGGACTATGGCTACACCTTC.

This chain links TRBV10-3 with TRBJ2-4; tentatively, D is TRBD2 (6 bases). This CDR3 has 11 residues. The V gene lost 11 bases and the J gene lost 13 bases, with 18 bases spanning the gap. In germline, CDR1 is ENHRY, CDR2 SYGVKD. CDR3 sequence (DNA): TGTGCCGGTGGGACTCTCGGGGAGCAGTACTTC. Protein sequence: CAGGTLGEQYF.

This clonotype was recorded a few times. The chain has TRBV5-6 and TRBJ1-6, with TRBD1 matching 8 bases. The CDR3 runs to 15 residues. V lost 7 bases to trimming and J lost 8 bases; unmatched junction nucleotides: 11. CDR1 and CDR2 from the germline V gene are SGHDT and YYEEEE. The CDR3 sequence is CASAPGQGSYSPLHF. The CDR3 DNA is TGTGCCAGCGCTCCCGGACAGGGTTCATATTCACCCCTCCACTTT.